This is a list of T cell receptor beta chains from one sample in a study of cytomegalovirus exposure and HLA in healthy donors. TCRdb keeps only in-frame clones here, not all; method: immunoSEQ multiplex PCR. The table includes 200,000 to 250,000 clones, over 65% detected once. Input material: PBMCs. These receptors came from a woman aged 25 to 39 in good health and CMV-seronegative. CDR3s include the opening cysteine and the closing phenylalanine or tryptophan. A D gene is named only where the DNA matches it firmly. The size field is filled for only some rows; it gives once, few, many or a size class.

once,TRBJ2-7,TRBD2,TRBV7-2,TGTGCCAGCAGCCAACGGACTAGCGGGACCTACGAGCAGTACTTC,CASSQRTSGTYEQYF
NA,TRBJ2-5,TRBD2,TRBV7-3,TGTGCCAGCAGCCCAGGGACTAGCTTGTACCAAGAGACCCAGTACTTC,CASSPGTSLYQETQYF
NA,TRBJ2-3,TRBD2,TRBV6-1,TGTGCCAGCAGTGGGGAGCGGGGGGGCCTATATACGCAGTATTTT,CASSGERGGLYTQYF
NA,TRBJ1-4,TRBD1,TRBV6-1,TGTGCCAGCAGTTTCACAGGGGCTTCGGATGAAAAACTGTTTTTT,CASSFTGASDEKLFF
NA,TRBJ1-2,NA,TRBV10-3,TGTGCCATCAGTCGTCCAGGGAACTATGGCTACACCTTC,CAISRPGNYGYTF
once,TRBJ1-2,TRBD1,TRBV5-6,TGTGCCAGCAGCATCCTCGGACAGGGGGCTGAATATGGCTACACCTTC,CASSILGQGAEYGYTF
NA,TRBJ2-1,NA,TRBV7-2,TGTGCCAGCAGCTTATCCGATGAGCAGTTCTTC,CASSLSDEQFF
NA,TRBJ2-7,NA,TRBV28,TGTGCCAGCAGTTTAGGCCAGGGTTGGTCCTGCGAGCAGTACTTC,CASSLGQGWSCEQYF
once,TRBJ2-1,TRBD2,TRBV10-3,TGTGCCAACTCGGGACTAGCGGGCGATGAGCAGTTCTTC,CANSGLAGDEQFF
few,TRBJ2-7,NA,TRBV27,TGTGCCAGCAGACCGACCGGGACTGCTTACTACGAGCAGTACTTC,CASRPTGTAYYEQYF
NA,TRBJ2-2,NA,TRBV9,TGTGCCAGCAGGGGGGGGGCCTACGCGGACGGGGAGCTGTTTTTT,CASRGGAYADGELFF
NA,TRBJ1-2,NA,TRBV5-1,TGCGCCAGCAGTCCCAGGAACTATGGCTACACCTTC,CASSPRNYGYTF
NA,TRBJ2-7,TRBD1,TRBV7-8,TGTGCCAGTACGACAGGGCCTATTTACGAGCAGTACTTC,CASTTGPIYEQYF
NA,TRBJ2-7,NA,TRBV7-9,TGTGCCAGCAGCGCGGGACTCAACTACGAGCAGTACTTC,CASSAGLNYEQYF
NA,TRBJ1-2,TRBD1,TRBV29-1,TGCAGCGTGCTCAGGGGGGCGTCTAACTATGGCTACACCTTC,CSVLRGASNYGYTF
NA,TRBJ2-7,NA,TRBV2,TGTGCCACGACACTTGACAGGACCCCTGGAGAGCAGTACTTC,CATTLDRTPGEQYF
NA,TRBJ1-2,TRBD1,TRBV7-9,TGTGCCAGCAGCGCCGGGACAGGGGTCTATGGCTACACCTTC,CASSAGTGVYGYTF
NA,TRBJ2-7,NA,TRBV5-4,TGTGCCAGCAGCTTGGACGGCGAGCAGTACTTC,CASSLDGEQYF
NA,TRBJ2-1,NA,TRBV5-1,TGCGCCAGCAGCTTGGAAACTTTCGAGCAGTTCTTC,CASSLETFEQFF
NA,TRBJ2-3,TRBD2,TRBV4-2,TGTGCCAGCAGCCAAGGGACTAGCGGGAGCGATACGCAGTATTTT,CASSQGTSGSDTQYF
NA,TRBJ2-7,TRBD2,TRBV27,TGTGCCACCAGGATAGCGGGGGGGCAAAACGAGCAGTACTTC,CATRIAGGQNEQYF
NA,TRBJ2-1,TRBD1,TRBV28,TGTGCCAGCAGTTTAGTAACAGGGGGCGCCTACAATGAGCAGTTCTTC,CASSLVTGGAYNEQFF
NA,TRBJ1-1,TRBD1,TRBV7-2,TGTGCCAGCAGCTTATGGACAGGGATGGGCACTGAAGCTTTCTTT,CASSLWTGMGTEAFF
NA,TRBJ2-1,TRBD1,TRBV5-1,TGCGCCAGCGGAGACGACAGGGGTGTCTTCCATGAGCAGTTCTTC,CASGDDRGVFHEQFF
NA,TRBJ2-3,TRBD2,TRBV29-1,TGCAGCGTGGGACTAGCGGGGAGCCGCACAGATACGCAGTATTTT,CSVGLAGSRTDTQYF
NA,TRBJ1-1,NA,TRBV28,TGTGCCAGCGATCGGACAGAGGAGAACACTGAAGCTTTCTTT,CASDRTEENTEAFF
NA,TRBJ1-6,TRBD1,TRBV30,TGTGCCTGGGGGACAGGACCCTATTCACCCCTCCACTTT,CAWGTGPYSPLHF
NA,TRBJ2-1,TRBD2,TRBV6-1,TGTGCCAGCAGTGAAGTCGGGAGGGCCCGGGGGGAGCAGTTCTTC,CASSEVGRARGEQFF
NA,TRBJ1-5,TRBD1,TRBV28,TGTGCCAGCAGGACAGGGGGCGCCGGGCAGCCCCAGCATTTT,CASRTGGAGQPQHF
once,TRBJ2-5,NA,TRBV6-6,TGTGCCGGGCCACTCGGCACCCATACGCCCCAGTACTTC,CAGPLGTHTPQYF
NA,TRBJ2-1,TRBD2,TRBV19,TGTGCCAGTAGTATCGAACGGGGGGGCTACAATGAGCAGTTCTTC,CASSIERGGYNEQFF
NA,TRBJ2-7,TRBD2,TRBV7-9,TGTGCCAGCAGTTCCCTAGCGGGTTCCTACGAGCAGTACTTC,CASSSLAGSYEQYF
NA,TRBJ1-1,NA,TRBV20-1,TGCAGTTCACAGGGAGACACTGAAGCTTTCTTT,CSSQGDTEAFF
NA,TRBJ2-7,TRBD2,TRBV5-1,TGCGCCAGCAGCTTGGGCGGGGGAGGGTACGAGCAGTACTTC,CASSLGGGGYEQYF
once,TRBJ2-5,TRBD2,TRBV2,TGTGCCAGCAGTGATCTAGCGGGAGGTCAAGAGACCCAGTACTTC,CASSDLAGGQETQYF
NA,TRBJ2-7,TRBD2,TRBV29-1,TGCAGCGTTGAAGCGGGGCCTAGCGGAAGAATGCAGTACTTC,CSVEAGPSGRMQYF
few,TRBJ1-2,NA,TRBV5-1,TGCGCCAGCAGCTCCCAGGGCGGTCTTGGCTATGGCTACACCTTC,CASSSQGGLGYGYTF
NA,TRBJ1-1,NA,TRBV19,TGTGCCAGTAGTATCCCCGCCGGTGAAGCTTTCTTT,CASSIPAGEAFF
NA,TRBJ2-7,TRBD1,TRBV11-2,TGTGCCAGCAGCAACAAGGGACAGGCGAATCAATACGAGCAGTACTTC,CASSNKGQANQYEQYF
NA,TRBJ2-3,TRBD1,TRBV2,TGTGCCAGCACTCCGGACAGGGCCGACGGGGTTGCGCAGTATTTT,CASTPDRADGVAQYF
NA,TRBJ2-2,NA,TRBV5-1,TGCGCCAGCAGCTTGGAGCTAGTTTCGTCGGAGCTGTTTTTT,CASSLELVSSELFF
NA,TRBJ1-1,NA,TRBV7-9,TGTGCCAGCAGCTTAGTATCAGGGGCGGGTGAAGCTTTCTTT,CASSLVSGAGEAFF
once,TRBJ2-3,TRBD2,TRBV7-9,TGTGCCAGCAGCGAAGGACCCGGGACTAGCGGGTTCCGGGATACGCAGTATTTT,CASSEGPGTSGFRDTQYF
NA,TRBJ2-3,NA,TRBV6-1,TGTGCCTGTAGGGCTAGCGGCACAGATACGCAGTATTTT,CACRASGTDTQYF
NA,TRBJ1-2,NA,TRBV11-2,TGTGCCAGCAGCTCTACAGGGCCCCTCAACTATGGCTACACCTTC,CASSSTGPLNYGYTF
NA,TRBJ2-3,TRBD2,TRBV9,TGTGCCAGCAGCCCACCGGCGGGGGGGATTTTGACAGATACGCAGTATTTT,CASSPPAGGILTDTQYF
NA,TRBJ1-5,NA,TRBV5-1,TGCGCCAGCAGCTTGGGCCGGGAAGAAGGACAGCCCCAGCATTTT,CASSLGREEGQPQHF
NA,TRBJ1-1,NA,TRBV5-1,TGCGCCAGCAGCTTTCTTATGCAGGGGAGATATGAAGCTTTCTTT,CASSFLMQGRYEAFF
NA,TRBJ1-5,NA,TRBV6-6,TGTGCCAGCAGTTACGGCAGGGCGGATCAGCCCCAGCATTTT,CASSYGRADQPQHF
NA,TRBJ2-3,NA,TRBV4-2,TGTGCCAGCAGCCTTTCTTTCTCAGATACGCAGTATTTT,CASSLSFSDTQYF
NA,TRBJ1-1,TRBD1,TRBV4-1,TGCGCCAGCAGCCCCACCGGGACAGAGAATACTGAAGCTTTCTTT,CASSPTGTENTEAFF
NA,TRBJ2-7,TRBD2,TRBV5-1,TGCGCCAGCACGGGGGGGTACGAGCAGTACTTC,CASTGGYEQYF
NA,TRBJ2-6,NA,TRBV19,TGTGCCAGTGAACGGGACTCGAGCTCTGGGGCCAACGTCCTGACTTTC,CASERDSSSGANVLTF
few,TRBJ1-1,NA,TRBV7-8,TGTGCCAGCAGCCCCTCCACTGAAGCTTTCTTT,CASSPSTEAFF
once,TRBJ1-1,NA,TRBV6-6,TGTGCCAGCAGTAACCCAGGGAACACTGAAGCTTTCTTT,CASSNPGNTEAFF